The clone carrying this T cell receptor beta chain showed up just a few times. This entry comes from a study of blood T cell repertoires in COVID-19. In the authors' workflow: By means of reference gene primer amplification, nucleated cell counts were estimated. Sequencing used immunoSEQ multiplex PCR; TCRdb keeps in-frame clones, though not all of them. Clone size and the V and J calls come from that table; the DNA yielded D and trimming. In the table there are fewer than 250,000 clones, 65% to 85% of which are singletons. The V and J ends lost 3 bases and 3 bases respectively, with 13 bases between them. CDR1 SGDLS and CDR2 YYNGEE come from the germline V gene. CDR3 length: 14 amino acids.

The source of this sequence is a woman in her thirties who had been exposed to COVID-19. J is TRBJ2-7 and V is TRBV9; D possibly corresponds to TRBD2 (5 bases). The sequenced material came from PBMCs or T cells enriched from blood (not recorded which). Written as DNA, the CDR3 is TGTGCCAGCAGCGGAGCGGAAAATCGCTACGAGCAGTACTTC. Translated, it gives CASSGAENRYEQYF.